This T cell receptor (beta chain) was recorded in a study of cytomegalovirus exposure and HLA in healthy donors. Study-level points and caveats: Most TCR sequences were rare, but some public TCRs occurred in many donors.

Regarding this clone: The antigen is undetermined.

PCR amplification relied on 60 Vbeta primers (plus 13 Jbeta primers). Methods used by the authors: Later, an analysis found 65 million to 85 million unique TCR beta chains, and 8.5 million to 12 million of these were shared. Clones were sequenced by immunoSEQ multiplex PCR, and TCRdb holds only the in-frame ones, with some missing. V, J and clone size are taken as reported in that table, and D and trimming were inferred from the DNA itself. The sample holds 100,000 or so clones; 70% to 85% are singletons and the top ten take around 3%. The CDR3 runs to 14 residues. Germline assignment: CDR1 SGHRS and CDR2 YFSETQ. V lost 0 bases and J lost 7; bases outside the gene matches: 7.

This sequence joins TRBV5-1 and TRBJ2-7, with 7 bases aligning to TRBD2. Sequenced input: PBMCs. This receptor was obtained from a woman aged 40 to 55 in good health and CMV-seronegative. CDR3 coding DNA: TGCGCCAGCAGCTTGGCCGAGGGAGCGGGAGAGCAGTACTTC. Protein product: CASSLAEGAGEQYF.